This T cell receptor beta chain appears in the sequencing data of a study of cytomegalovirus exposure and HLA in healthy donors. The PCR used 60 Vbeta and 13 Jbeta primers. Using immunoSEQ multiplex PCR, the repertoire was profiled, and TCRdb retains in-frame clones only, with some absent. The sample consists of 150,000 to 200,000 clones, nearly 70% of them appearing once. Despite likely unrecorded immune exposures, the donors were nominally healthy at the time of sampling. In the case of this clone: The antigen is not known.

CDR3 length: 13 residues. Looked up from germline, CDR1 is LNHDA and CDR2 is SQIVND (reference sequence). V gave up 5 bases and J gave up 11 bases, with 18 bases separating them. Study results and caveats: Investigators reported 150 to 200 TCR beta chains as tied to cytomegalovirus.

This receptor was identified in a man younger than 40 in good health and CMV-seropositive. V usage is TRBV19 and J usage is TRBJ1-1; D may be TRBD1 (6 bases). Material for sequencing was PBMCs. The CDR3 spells CASSHDRRHSAFF. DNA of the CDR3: TGTGCCAGTAGTCACGACAGGCGTCACAGTGCTTTCTTT.